What follows is one T cell receptor beta chain and its context. This entry is derived from a study of blood T cell repertoires in COVID-19. The overall study: Italy, Spain and the United States were the sources of the convalescent and acute COVID-19 samples.

Original methodology: Reference gene primer amplification gave estimated nucleated cell counts. The assay was immunoSEQ multiplex PCR, and TCRdb's table has in-frame clones only and misses some. The V and J calls and clone size come from that table; D and trimming were worked out from the DNA. The data hold about 100,000 clones, with around four fifths observed a single time. The CDR3 length is 11 residues. V was shortened by 6 bases and J by 5 bases, with 10 bases between the two germline ends. The V gene's germline CDR1 is SQVTM and CDR2 ANQGSEA. Sequencing was done on a sample of peripheral blood. The genes are TRBV29-1 and TRBJ2-5; possible D gene TRBD1, 5 bases. The clonotype originates from a man aged 45 to 65 with active or convalescent COVID-19. The CDR3 DNA reads as TGCAGCGTACGATCAGGGGAGACCCAGTACTTC. Its translation is CSVRSGETQYF.